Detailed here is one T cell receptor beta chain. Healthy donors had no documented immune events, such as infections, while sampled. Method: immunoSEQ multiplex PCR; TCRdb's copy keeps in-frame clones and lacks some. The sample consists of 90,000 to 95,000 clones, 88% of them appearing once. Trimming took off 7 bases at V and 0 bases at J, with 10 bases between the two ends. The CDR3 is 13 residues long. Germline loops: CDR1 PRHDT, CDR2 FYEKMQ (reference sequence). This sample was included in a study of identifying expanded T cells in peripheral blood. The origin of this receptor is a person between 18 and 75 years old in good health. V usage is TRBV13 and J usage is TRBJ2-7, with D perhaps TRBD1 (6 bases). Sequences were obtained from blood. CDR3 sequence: CASTQGTSYEQYF. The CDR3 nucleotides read TGTGCCAGCACGCAGGGGACCTCCTACGAGCAGTACTTC.